The rows below give T cell receptor beta chains drawn from one sample of a study of blood T cell repertoires in COVID-19. Data came from immunoSEQ multiplex PCR; TCRdb stores just in-frame clones and leaves some out. The sample contains some 300,000 clones, around 90% of which appear only once. Source material: peripheral blood. Source of these receptors: a woman aged 45-60 years with COVID-19, enrolled during active disease. CDR3s include the opening cysteine and the closing phenylalanine or tryptophan. Some rows mark clone size as missing; the rest say once, few, many or name a class of expanded clone.

>15|NA|TRBV7-2
CASSFLAGIYNEQFF
>13|few|TRBV29-1
CSVVPGGSYGYTF
>18|NA|TRBV18
CASSLKAGLPSSTDTQYF
>15|NA|TRBV24-1
CATSVGTAINQPQHF
>19|NA|TRBV4-1
CASSQGGGLAGVGSYEQYF
>13|NA|TRBV9
CASGSGLPYEQYF
>15|NA|TRBV6-5
CASSPGTASGNTIYF
>14|NA|TRBV29-1
CSVGRTGGQETQYF
>15|NA|TRBV5-1
CASSRNSGDGETQYF
>15|once|TRBV7-2
CASSLSGDYTGELFF
>15|NA|TRBV7-9
CASSFGGTRWDEQFF
>15|few|TRBV5-1
CASSPGQFLSYEQYF
>14|once|TRBV6-5
CASSYSSGYQPQHF
>15|once|TRBV15
CATSRETGVNTEAFF
>13|NA|TRBV6-5
CASSYAWTGVAFF
>14|NA|TRBV27
CASSLGSGQETQYF